This TCR beta chain was identified during a study of control samples from healthy donors and cancer patients. Only in-frame clones appear in the TCRdb table, and some are missing; sequencing was by immunoSEQ multiplex PCR. The sample yields some 150,000 clones, 85% to 95% seen once. The CDR3 contains 17 residues. The chain joins TRBV21-1 to TRBJ2-1; TRBD2, the table's D call, lacks a check against the DNA. TRBV21-1 has pseudogene status. The clonotype comes from a man aged 50 to 60 in good health. Sequences were obtained from blood. The CDR3 reads CASSLRLAESSYNEQFF. In nucleotides, the CDR3 is TGTGCCAGCAGCCTCCGACTAGCGGAGAGCTCCTACAATGAGCAGTTCTTC.